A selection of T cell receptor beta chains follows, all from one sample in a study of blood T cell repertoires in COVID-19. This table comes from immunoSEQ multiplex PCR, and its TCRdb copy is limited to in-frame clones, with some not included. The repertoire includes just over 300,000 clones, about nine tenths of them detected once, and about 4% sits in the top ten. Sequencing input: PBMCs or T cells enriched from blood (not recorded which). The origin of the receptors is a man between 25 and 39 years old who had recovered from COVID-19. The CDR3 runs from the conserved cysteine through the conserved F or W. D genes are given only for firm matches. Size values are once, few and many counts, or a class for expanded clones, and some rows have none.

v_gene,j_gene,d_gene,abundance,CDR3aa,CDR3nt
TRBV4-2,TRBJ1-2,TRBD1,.,CASSQEGTGTAYGYTF,TGTGCCAGCAGCCAAGAGGGGACCGGGACAGCCTATGGCTACACCTTC
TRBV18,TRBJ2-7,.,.,CASSPPLSAYEQYF,TGTGCCAGCTCACCACCTCTCAGCGCCTACGAGCAGTACTTC
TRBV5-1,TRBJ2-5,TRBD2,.,CASRPIAGAETQYF,TGCGCCAGCAGACCCATAGCGGGAGCGGAGACCCAGTACTTC
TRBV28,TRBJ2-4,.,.,CASSLIPRPERLGWTKNIQYF,TGTGCCAGCAGTTTAATTCCTCGCCCGGAGCGGTTGGGTTGGACCAAAAACATTCAGTACTTC
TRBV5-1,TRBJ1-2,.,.,CASSLNRDRGYTF,TGCGCCAGCAGCTTGAACAGGGATAGGGGCTACACCTTC
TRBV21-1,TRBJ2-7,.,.,CASSIHIAEQYF,TGTGCCAGCAGCATCCACATTGCTGAGCAGTACTTC
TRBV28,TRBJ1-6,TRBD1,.,CASSSPGQNSPLHF,TGTGCCAGCAGTTCTCCGGGACAGAATTCACCCCTCCACTTT
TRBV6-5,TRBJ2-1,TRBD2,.,CASSYRGTNLDEQFF,TGTGCCAGCAGTTACCGCGGGACTAACCTTGATGAGCAGTTCTTC
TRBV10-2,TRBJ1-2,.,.,CASSGRANYGYTF,TGCGCCAGCAGTGGCAGGGCTAACTATGGCTACACCTTC
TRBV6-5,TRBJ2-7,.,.,CASSYGGIGEQYF,TGTGCCAGCAGTTACGGAGGGATCGGCGAGCAGTACTTC
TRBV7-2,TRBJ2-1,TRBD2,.,CASSLEASGRTYNEQFF,TGTGCCAGCAGCCTAGAGGCTAGCGGGAGGACCTACAATGAGCAGTTCTTC
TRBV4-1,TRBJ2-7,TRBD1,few,CASSQEGTGVAEQYF,TGCGCCAGCAGCCAAGAGGGGACAGGGGTGGCCGAGCAGTACTTC
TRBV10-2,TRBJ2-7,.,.,CASSAHEPRRDEQYF,TGCGCCAGCAGTGCTCACGAGCCTAGGAGGGACGAGCAGTACTTC
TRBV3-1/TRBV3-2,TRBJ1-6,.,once,CASSQGKVDRPSSYNSPLHF,TGTGCCAGCAGCCAAGGCAAGGTGGACAGACCCAGCTCCTATAATTCACCCCTCCACTTT
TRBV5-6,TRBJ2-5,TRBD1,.,CASSLDRGKTQYF,TGTGCCAGCAGCTTGGACAGGGGGAAGACCCAGTACTTC
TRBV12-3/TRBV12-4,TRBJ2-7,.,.,CASSIQGYEQYF,TGTGCCAGCAGCATACAGGGCTACGAGCAGTACTTC
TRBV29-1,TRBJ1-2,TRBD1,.,CSVAVPGGPIYGYTF,TGCAGCGTTGCAGTCCCAGGGGGACCGATCTATGGCTACACCTTC
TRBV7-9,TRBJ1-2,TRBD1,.,CASSDRDFAF,TGTGCCAGCAGCGACAGGGATTTCGCCTTC
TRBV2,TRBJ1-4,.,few,CASRPGTILHNEKLFF,TGTGCCAGCAGACCGGGGACAATACTTCATAATGAAAAACTGTTTTTT
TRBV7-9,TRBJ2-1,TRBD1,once,CASRNDRGMQFF,TGTGCCAGCAGGAATGACAGGGGGATGCAGTTCTTC
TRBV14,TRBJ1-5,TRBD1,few,CASSQDFAGGWSNQPQHF,TGTGCCAGCAGCCAAGATTTCGCAGGGGGTTGGAGCAATCAGCCCCAGCATTTT
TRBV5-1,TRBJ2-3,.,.,CASSAKQGTADTQYF,TGCGCCAGCAGCGCCAAACAGGGTACCGCAGATACGCAGTATTTT
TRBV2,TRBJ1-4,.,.,CASKDSSTNEKLFF,TGTGCCAGCAAGGACAGCTCAACTAATGAAAAACTGTTTTTT
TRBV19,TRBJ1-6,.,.,CASSTPSRGNNSPLHF,TGTGCCAGTAGTACTCCCTCTCGGGGAAACAATTCACCCCTCCACTTT
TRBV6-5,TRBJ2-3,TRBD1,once,CASRPIGTALDTQYF,TGTGCCAGCAGACCGATTGGGACAGCCTTGGATACGCAGTATTTT
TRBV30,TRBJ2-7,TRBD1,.,CAWSKGQGTYEQYF,TGTGCCTGGAGTAAGGGACAGGGGACCTACGAGCAGTACTTC
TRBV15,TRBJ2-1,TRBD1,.,CATSREGDRGRHEQFF,TGTGCCACCAGCAGAGAGGGAGACAGGGGGCGGCATGAGCAGTTCTTC
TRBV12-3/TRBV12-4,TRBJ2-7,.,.,CASSLARGYEQYF,TGTGCCAGCAGTTTGGCTAGGGGCTACGAGCAGTACTTC
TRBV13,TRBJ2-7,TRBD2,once,CATSGGTRPYEQYF,TGTGCCACCTCGGGGGGGACAAGACCCTACGAGCAGTACTTC
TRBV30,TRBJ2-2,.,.,CAWRWGVGELFF,TGTGCCTGGAGGTGGGGGGTCGGGGAGCTGTTTTTT
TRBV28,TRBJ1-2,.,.,CASSLPPPGEGYYGYTF,TGTGCCAGCAGCCTTCCGCCCCCCGGTGAGGGTTACTATGGCTACACCTTC
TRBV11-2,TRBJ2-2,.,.,CASSLRGFRSGTGELFF,TGTGCCAGCAGCCTCCGGGGATTCCGGTCGGGCACCGGGGAGCTGTTTTTT
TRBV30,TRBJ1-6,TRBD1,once,CAWSVLDRVDSPLHF,TGTGCCTGGAGTGTACTAGACAGGGTCGATTCACCCCTCCACTTT
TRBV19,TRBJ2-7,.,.,CASSNPAGSAYEQYF,TGTGCCAGTAGCAATCCAGCCGGCAGCGCCTACGAGCAGTACTTC
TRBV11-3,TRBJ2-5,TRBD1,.,CASSDSTGGGTILETQYF,TGTGCCAGCAGCGATTCTACAGGGGGCGGGACAATACTAGAGACCCAGTACTTC
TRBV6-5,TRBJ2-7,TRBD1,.,CASSRDRDRYEQYF,TGTGCCAGCAGCCGGGACAGGGATCGGTACGAGCAGTACTTC
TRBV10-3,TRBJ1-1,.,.,CAISESRAEDTEAFF,TGTGCCATCAGTGAGTCGAGGGCAGAAGACACTGAAGCTTTCTTT
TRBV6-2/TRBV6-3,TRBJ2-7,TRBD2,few,CASSYQQRGLPYEQYF,TGTGCCAGCAGTTACCAGCAGCGGGGGTTACCCTACGAGCAGTACTTC
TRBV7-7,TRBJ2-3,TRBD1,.,CASSTGQGPGDTQYF,TGTGCTAGCAGCACGGGACAGGGGCCGGGAGATACGCAGTATTTT
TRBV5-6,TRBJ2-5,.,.,CASSLEGGKETQYF,TGTGCCAGCAGCTTGGAAGGCGGAAAAGAGACCCAGTACTTC
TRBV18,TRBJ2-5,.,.,CASSPRDNQETQYF,TGTGCCAGCTCACCAAGGGACAACCAAGAGACCCAGTACTTC
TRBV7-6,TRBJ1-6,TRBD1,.,CASSRGREDSPLHF,TGTGCCAGCAGCAGGGGGCGCGAGGATTCACCCCTCCACTTT
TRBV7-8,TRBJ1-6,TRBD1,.,CASSLKDRGSPLHF,TGTGCCAGCAGCCTCAAGGACAGGGGTTCACCCCTCCACTTT
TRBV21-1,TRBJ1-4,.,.,CASSTRDSEGEKLFF,TGTGCCAGCAGCACCCGGGACAGTGAAGGGGAAAAACTGTTTTTT
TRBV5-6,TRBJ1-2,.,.,CASNEIGQGADGYTF,TGTGCCAGCAACGAAATTGGGCAGGGTGCCGATGGCTACACCTTC
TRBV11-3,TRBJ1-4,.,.,CASSDTVEKLFF,TGTGCCAGCAGCGATACAGTAGAAAAACTGTTTTTT
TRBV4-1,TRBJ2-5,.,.,CATARYRQETQYF,TGCGCCACCGCCAGGTACCGCCAAGAGACCCAGTACTTC
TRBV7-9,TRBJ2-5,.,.,CASSFRTGTETQYF,TGTGCCAGCAGCTTCAGGACGGGAACGGAGACCCAGTACTTC
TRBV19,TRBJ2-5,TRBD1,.,CASRSDREGETQYF,TGTGCCAGTAGATCGGACAGGGAAGGGGAGACCCAGTACTTC
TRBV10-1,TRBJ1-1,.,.,CASSERNRGARAFF,TGCGCCAGCAGTGAGCGAAACCGGGGGGCGAGAGCTTTCTTT
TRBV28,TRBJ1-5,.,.,CASTMDSLNQPQHF,TGTGCCAGCACCATGGACAGTCTTAATCAGCCCCAGCATTTT
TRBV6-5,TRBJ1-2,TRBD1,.,CASSPRTGWDYGYTF,TGTGCCAGCAGTCCACGGACAGGGTGGGACTATGGCTACACCTTC
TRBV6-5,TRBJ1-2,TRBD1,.,CASRAPGQGIGYTF,TGTGCCAGCAGAGCTCCGGGACAGGGGATTGGCTACACCTTC
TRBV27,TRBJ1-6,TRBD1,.,CASSLWGRTGDRPLHF,TGTGCCAGCAGCCTCTGGGGGAGGACAGGGGATAGGCCCCTCCACTTT